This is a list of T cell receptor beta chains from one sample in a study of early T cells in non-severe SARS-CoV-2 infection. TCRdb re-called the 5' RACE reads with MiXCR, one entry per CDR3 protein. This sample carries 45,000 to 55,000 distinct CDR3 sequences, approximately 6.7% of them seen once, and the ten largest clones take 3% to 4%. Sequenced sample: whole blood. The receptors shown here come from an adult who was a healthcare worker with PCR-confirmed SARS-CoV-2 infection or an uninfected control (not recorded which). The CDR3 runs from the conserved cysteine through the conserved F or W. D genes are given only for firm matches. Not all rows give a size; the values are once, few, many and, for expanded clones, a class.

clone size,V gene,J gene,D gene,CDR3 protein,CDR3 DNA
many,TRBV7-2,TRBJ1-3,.,CASSSAIYF,TGTGCCAGCAGCTCTGCCATATATTTT
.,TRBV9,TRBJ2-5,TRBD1,CASSVGDRGQETQYF,TGTGCCAGCAGCGTAGGTGACAGGGGCCAAGAGACCCAGTACTTC
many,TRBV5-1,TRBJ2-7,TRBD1,CASSPGTGPYEQYF,TGCGCCAGCAGCCCCGGGACAGGGCCCTACGAGCAGTACTTC
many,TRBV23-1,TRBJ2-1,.,CASSQYLDRLDEQFF,TGCGCCAGCAGTCAATATTTAGACAGACTCGATGAGCAGTTCTTC
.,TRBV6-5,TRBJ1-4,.,CASSLTLVNEKLFF,TGTGCCAGCAGCTTGACGTTGGTTAATGAAAAACTGTTTTTT
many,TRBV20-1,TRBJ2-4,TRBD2,CSAGGSVKNIQYF,TGCAGCGCGGGGGGATCGGTCAAAAACATTCAGTACTTC
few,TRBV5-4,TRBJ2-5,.,CASSLESGRTKTQYF,TGTGCCAGCAGCTTGGAAAGTGGCAGGACGAAGACCCAGTACTTC
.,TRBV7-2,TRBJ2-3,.,CASSLGALGRGSTDTQYF,TGTGCCAGCAGCTTAGGGGCCCTCGGCAGGGGTAGCACAGATACGCAGTATTTT
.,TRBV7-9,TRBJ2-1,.,CASRLREPYNEQFF,TGTGCCAGCCGCCTCAGGGAACCTTACAATGAGCAGTTCTTC
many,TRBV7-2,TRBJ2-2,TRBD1,CASSHARDRVITGELFF,TGTGCCAGCAGCCATGCTCGGGACAGGGTGATCACCGGGGAGCTGTTTTTT
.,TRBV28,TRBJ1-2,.,CASSYSTGSYGYTF,TGTGCCAGCAGTTACTCCACAGGTTCCTATGGCTACACCTTC
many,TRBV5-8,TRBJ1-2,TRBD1,CASSLGGQGNYGYTF,TGTGCCAGCAGCCTGGGCGGACAGGGGAACTATGGCTACACCTTC
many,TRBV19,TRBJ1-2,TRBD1,CASSYRGPKKNYGYTF,TGTGCCAGTAGTTACAGGGGGCCTAAAAAAAACTATGGCTACACCTTC
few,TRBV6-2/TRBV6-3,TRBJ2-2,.,CASSYSAGELFF,TGTGCCAGCAGTTACTCCGCCGGGGAGCTGTTTTTT